This T cell receptor beta chain was documented in a study of T cell repertoires in cytomegalovirus infection (dated by TCRdb to the late 2010s). The study in broad terms: The HLA type of each donor mattered for the analysis, because public TCR beta signatures pointed to carriage of CMV infection along with the matching HLA type. On the study overall, not on this receptor specifically: Carriers of CMV infection plus the relevant HLA type were discriminated by the cumulative frequency of public TCR beta family members in the study cohort and in an independent roughly 400-donor cohort. In the ex vivo response, HLA-C-restricted CMV-specific TCR beta clonotypes were dominant, and in two of eight donors the single most frequent clonotype came from this HLA-C-restricted group.

The run used an Illumina HiSeq 1500. Using fastp at Q25 and MiXCR, TCRdb reprocessed the public reads and kept productive beta chains. Entries are consolidated by CDR3 protein sequence, retaining the most common genes and DNA. This sample comprises under 200,000 distinct CDR3 sequences, 7.5% to 10% of them detected only once. The ten biggest clones cover approximately 4.2% of the sample. The CDR3 spans 13 residues, from the cysteine through the phenylalanine. The sequence is cut down to CDR3 DNA, 39 bases in frame from base 1. Taken from the germline V gene, the CDR1 and CDR2 loops are SGHDN and FVKESK. The trim is 4 bases for V and 4 bases for J, with a gap of 10 bases between the germline ends. In its sample, this clonotype was seen many times. Its antigen remains unidentified. No base-level quality is on record; no much larger clone is a single base apart.

Recombination connected TRBV14 to TRBJ1-2; a weak D assignment points to TRBD1 (6 bases agree). The receptor's source is a human donor in good health (CMV status not recorded). Some clones in this sample may be carry-over from other donors' samples. The sequenced sample was PBMCs. The DNA sequence reads TGTGCCAGCAGCCCGGGACATTCCTATGGCTACACCTTC. Its amino acids are CASSPGHSYGYTF.